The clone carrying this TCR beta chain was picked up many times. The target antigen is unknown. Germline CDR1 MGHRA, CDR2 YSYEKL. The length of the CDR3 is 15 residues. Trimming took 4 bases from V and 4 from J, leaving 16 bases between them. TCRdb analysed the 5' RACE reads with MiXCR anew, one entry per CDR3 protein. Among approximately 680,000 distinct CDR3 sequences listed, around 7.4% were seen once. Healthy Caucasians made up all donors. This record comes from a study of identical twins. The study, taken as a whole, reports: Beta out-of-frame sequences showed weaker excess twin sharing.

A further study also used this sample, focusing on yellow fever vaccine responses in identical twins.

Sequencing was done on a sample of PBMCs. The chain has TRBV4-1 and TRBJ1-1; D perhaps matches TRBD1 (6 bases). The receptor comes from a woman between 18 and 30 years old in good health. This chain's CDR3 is CASSRGAERTTEAFF. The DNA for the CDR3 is TGCGCCAGCAGCCGGGGGGCAGAAAGGACCACTGAAGCTTTCTTT.